Given below is one T cell receptor beta chain in context. Its antigen is currently unknown. The junction had 5 bases not matched to a gene; V was cut back by 0 bases and J by 0 bases. Per germline, CDR1 SGHNT and CDR2 YYREEE (reference sequence). The CDR3 extends over 17 amino acids. These data belong to a study of cytomegalovirus exposure and HLA in healthy donors. Study as a whole: A preliminary data release comprised around 85 million unique TCRs obtained from HLA-typed donors.

Study-level results: In a later analysis, a genetic analysis reported fewer productive-TCR N-insertions in an Asian-associated ancestry cluster than the cohort average. Researchers reported in a later analysis that common viral pathogens appeared linked to several top clusters. For presence/absence analyses, sequencing depth was assumed to be roughly uniform across donors.

A multiplex PCR was run with 60 Vbeta primers and 13 Jbeta primers. Using immunoSEQ multiplex PCR, the repertoire was profiled, and TCRdb retains in-frame clones only, with some absent. This sample carries over 150,000 clones, 68% of them seen once, and the ten largest clones take over 1.2%. The origin of this receptor is a man aged 50 or older in good health and CMV-seronegative. The chain joins TRBV5-4 to TRBJ2-1; 8 bases are a match to TRBD2. The sequencing sample was made of PBMCs. CDR3 region: CASSLVAGQSSYNEQFF. The CDR3 nucleotides are TGTGCCAGCAGCTTGGTAGCGGGGCAGAGCTCCTACAATGAGCAGTTCTTC.